These 27 T cell receptor beta chains share one sample of origin, sequenced in a study of shared clonotypes between healthy human individuals (dated by TCRdb to the early 2020s). Libraries were made using the immunoSEQ multiplex PCR assay. In TCRdb, the immuneACCESS table is reduced to in-frame sequences with V and J assigned. These tables do not hold every clone; where another copy was compared, an unresolved V gene accounts for under half, and the others remain unexplained. The sample table shows approximately 2.1 million clones, and approximately 93% are seen once. The leading ten clones occupy 0.39% of the sample. The sequenced material came from naive CD4+ T cells from PBMCs. The meaning of the sample's cell subset or site label: CD45RA+ positively selected. Receptors were obtained from a man between 18 and 29 years old in good health. Some clones in this sample may be carry-over from other donors' samples.

The gene calls are TRBV2 and TRBJ2-2; the D is unclear. The V end was cut by 2 bases, the J end by 2 bases, with 12 bases between. The CDR3 runs to 16 residues. Germline V gene data show CDR1 as SNHLY and CDR2 as FYNNEI. The CDR3 DNA follows: TGTGCCAGCAGTGAAATAAGGCTCTATAACACCGGGGAGCTGTTTTTT. Its translation: CASSEIRLYNTGELFF.

This chain joins TRBV6-6 and TRBJ2-3; D is undetermined. The germline gives CDR1 MNHNY, CDR2 SVGAGI (reference sequence). CDR3 length equals 15 residues. The germline V and J ends were trimmed by 1 base and 3 bases, with 11 bases remaining between them. This CDR3 is CASSYWRGSTDTQYF. CDR3 sequence (DNA): TGTGCCAGCAGTTACTGGCGAGGATCAACAGATACGCAGTATTTT.

The chain combines TRBV4-1 with TRBJ1-5; a weak D match, TRBD1 (5 bases). CDR1 and CDR2 (germline): MGHRA, YSYEKL. V was clipped by 0 bases and J by 1 base, with 13 bases between them. The CDR3 runs 17 residues. The CDR3, as DNA: TGCGCCAGCAGCCAAGATCGGGCTTGGGGGAGCAATCAGCCCCAGCATTTT. It specifies CASSQDRAWGSNQPQHF.

The chain couples TRBV5-4 to TRBJ2-1; D perhaps matches TRBD1 (5 bases). V was pared by 4 bases and J by 0 bases, with 11 bases between. This CDR3 comprises 15 residues. Germline CDR1 is SGHNT and CDR2 is YYREEE (reference sequence). The CDR3 DNA is TGTGCCAGCAGCGCCGACAGACCCTCCTACAATGAGCAGTTCTTC. Translating gives CASSADRPSYNEQFF.

The chain links TRBV30 to TRBJ2-3; no clear D gene. Germline values: CDR1 GTSNPN, CDR2 SVGIG (reference sequence). Trimming left V 5 bases short and J 2 bases short, with 5 bases between. The CDR3 extends over 11 amino acids. The CDR3 coding sequence is TGTGCCTGGGGGATCACAGATACGCAGTATTTT. Translating gives CAWGITDTQYF.

The rearrangement uses TRBV27 and TRBJ1-2, with 8 bases aligning to TRBD1. This CDR3 region has 14 residues. The germline CDR1 and CDR2 sequences are MNHEY and SMNVEV (reference sequence). After removal of 5 bases from V and 2 bases from J, the junction contained 4 bases not matched to a gene. The CDR3 bases are TGTGCCAGCAGTCGACAGGGGCCCAACTATGGCTACACCTTC. Amino acid sequence: CASSRQGPNYGYTF.

The chain couples TRBV19 to TRBJ2-6; unclear D gene. Per the germline V gene, CDR1 is LNHDA and CDR2 is SQIVND (reference sequence). Trimming stripped 7 bases from V and 0 bases from J, with 10 bases between. The CDR3 is 15 amino acids. This CDR3 is CASTGRPSGANVLTF. The CDR3 nucleotides read TGTGCCAGTACAGGCCGACCCTCTGGGGCCAACGTCCTGACTTTC.

The chain uses TRBV30 and TRBJ2-3; tentatively, D is TRBD1 (5 bases). Per germline, CDR1 GTSNPN and CDR2 SVGIG (reference sequence). This CDR3 region has 13 residues. V lost 0 bases and J 3 bases, leaving 7 bases between the germline ends. The CDR3 DNA sequence: TGTGCCTGGAGTGTATACAGGACAGATACGCAGTATTTT. Amino acid sequence: CAWSVYRTDTQYF.

CDR3 sequence (DNA): TGTGCCAGCAGTTTAGTGGGGACAGGGAGCTCCTACAATGAGCAGTTCTTC. This sequence encodes CASSLVGTGSSYNEQFF. The gene calls are TRBV28 and TRBJ2-1, with 9 bases that match TRBD1. V shed 2 bases, J shed 0 bases, and the junction held 5 bases outside the gene matches. The length of the CDR3 is 17 residues. The germline gives CDR1 MDHEN, CDR2 SYDVKM.

The gene calls are TRBV21-1 and TRBJ1-4. TRBV21-1 is listed as a pseudogene. This CDR3 comprises 12 residues. CDR3 residues: CASSMGDGKLFF. In DNA, the CDR3 is TGTGCCAGCAGCATGGGGGACGGAAAACTGTTTTTT.

The V gene is TRBV28, the J gene TRBJ2-7; the D gene is possibly TRBD2 (5 bases). Per germline, CDR1 MDHEN and CDR2 SYDVKM. Trimming took 7 bases from V and 3 from J, leaving 19 bases between them. This CDR3 region has 15 residues. The CDR3 nucleotides are TGTGCCAGCACCGTCGAGCCGGGATCTTTCTACGAGCAGTACTTC. It specifies CASTVEPGSFYEQYF.

The chain has TRBV27 and TRBJ2-1, with D perhaps TRBD2 (6 bases). This CDR3 has 14 amino acids. Germline V gene data show CDR1 as MNHEY and CDR2 as SMNVEV (reference sequence). V lost 5 bases, J lost 7 bases, and 15 bases lay in between. The CDR3 reads CASSLPGRGNEQFF. CDR3 DNA: TGTGCCAGCAGTCTCCCTGGGCGGGGTAATGAGCAGTTCTTC.

The V call is TRBV25-1, the J call TRBJ1-1, with D possibly being TRBD1 (6 bases). Germline V gives CDR1 MGHDK, CDR2 SYGVNS. The V end was cut by 6 bases, the J end by 8 bases, with 19 bases between. The CDR3 runs 14 residues. CDR3 DNA sequence: TGTGCCAGCAGCGGACAGCCTCGATGGGCCGAAGCTTTCTTT. As protein: CASSGQPRWAEAFF.

J is TRBJ2-6 and V is TRBV9; the D gene is possibly TRBD1 (5 bases). Germline CDR1 is SGDLS and CDR2 is YYNGEE. Trimming removed 4 bases from V and 1 base from J, with 12 bases in between. The CDR3 covers 16 residues. CDR3 sequence (DNA): TGTGCCAGCAGCCCCGTAGGGGCTTCTGGGGCCAACGTCCTGACTTTC. Translating gives CASSPVGASGANVLTF.

The chain is built from TRBV7-2 and TRBJ2-2; D ambiguous. Trimming shortened V by 5 bases and J by 4 bases, and 14 bases separated the two germline ends. The CDR3 has 15 residues. Germline V gene data show CDR1 as SGHTA and CDR2 as FQGNSA. CDR3 in amino acids: CASSLSPQATGELFF. CDR3 bases: TGTGCCAGCAGCCTCTCTCCCCAAGCCACCGGGGAGCTGTTTTTT.

The chain carries TRBV9 and TRBJ2-3; D is possibly TRBD2 (5 bases). Per germline, CDR1 SGDLS and CDR2 YYNGEE. Trimming took 0 bases from V and 5 from J, leaving 13 bases between them. This CDR3 contains 15 residues. The CDR3 DNA is TGTGCCAGCAGCGTAGCTAGCCGACCTGGAGATACGCAGTATTTT. It is translated as CASSVASRPGDTQYF.

The rearrangement links TRBV28 to TRBJ2-5, with 11 bases identical to TRBD2. The V gene end was trimmed by 5 bases and the J gene end by 6 bases; junction bases not matched to a gene: 8. The CDR3 has 15 residues. CDR1 is MDHEN, CDR2 SYDVKM, per germline. This CDR3 reads CASSTGTSGGQTQYF. The CDR3 nucleotides are TGTGCCAGCAGTACCGGGACTAGCGGAGGCCAGACCCAGTACTTC.

The rearrangement links TRBV23-1 to TRBJ2-3; no firm D call. TRBV23-1 belongs to the ORF category, with a function that is uncertain. The V and J ends lost 4 bases and 2 bases respectively, with 7 bases between them. The CDR3 is 13 residues long. The CDR3 DNA reads as TGCGCCAGCAGTCCACCTGACACAGATACGCAGTATTTT. This translates into CASSPPDTDTQYF.

J is TRBJ2-1 and V is TRBV5-1; 8 positions match TRBD1. Germline CDR1 is SGHRS and CDR2 is YFSETQ. Trimming removed 7 bases from V and 1 base from J; junction bases left unmatched: 7. The length of the CDR3 is 15 residues. The DNA for the CDR3 is TGCGCCAGCGCCGATCGACAGGGGTCCTACAATGAGCAGTTCTTC. Translation gives CASADRQGSYNEQFF.

This clone appeared once. V is TRBV7-8 and J is TRBJ2-2; D might be TRBD1 (5 bases). CDR3 length: 12 amino acids. The V end was cut by 7 bases, the J end by 7 bases, with 10 bases between. Germline assignment: CDR1 SGHVS and CDR2 FQNEAQ. This CDR3 reads CASTTGSGELFF. DNA of the CDR3: TGTGCCAGCACCACAGGCAGCGGGGAGCTGTTTTTT.

The J gene is TRBJ1-2, the V gene TRBV21-1; the DNA was not used to check the table's D call, TRBD1. TRBV21-1 is a pseudogene locus. The CDR3 length is 14 residues. Written as DNA, the CDR3 is TGTGCCAGCAGCCACAGGGGAACTAACTATGGCTACACCTTC. It yields the protein CASSHRGTNYGYTF.

The V gene is TRBV5-1, the J gene TRBJ2-3; 10 bases agree with TRBD2. The CDR3 is 18 amino acids. The V gene end was trimmed by 7 bases and the J gene end by 1 base; junction bases not matched to a gene: 15. Germline loops: CDR1 SGHRS, CDR2 YFSETQ. DNA of the CDR3: TGCGCCAGCGCCCTGGGGACAGCCGGGACTAGCGGCACAGATACGCAGTATTTT. Translated, it gives CASALGTAGTSGTDTQYF.

The chain joins TRBV27 to TRBJ1-4; weak D call: TRBD1 (5 bases). The V and J ends lost 8 bases and 3 bases respectively, with 19 bases between them. CDR1 is MNHEY and CDR2 is SMNVEV in the germline V gene (reference sequence). This CDR3 has 16 residues. CDR3 in amino acids: CASRPHGTGANEKLFF. CDR3 DNA sequence: TGTGCCAGCCGACCGCATGGAACGGGGGCTAATGAAAAACTGTTTTTT. The whole variable domain, filled in from reference TRBV27 and TRBJ1-4, reads EAQVTQNPRYLITVTGKKLTVTCSQNMNHEYMSWYRQDPGLGLRQIYYSMNVEVTDKGDVPEGYKVSRKEKRNFPLILESPSPNQTSLYFCASRPHGTGANEKLFFGSGTQLSVL.

This clone was seen just once. The rearrangement links TRBV6-4 to TRBJ2-1; 14 bases are a match to TRBD2. The CDR3 consists of 15 residues. CDR1 and CDR2 from the germline V gene are MRHNA and SNTAGT. The V gene end was trimmed by 3 bases and the J gene end by 7 bases; junction bases not matched to a gene: 2. The chain's CDR3 is CASSEGTSGRNEQFF. As DNA, the CDR3 is TGTGCCAGCAGTGAGGGGACTAGCGGGAGAAATGAGCAGTTCTTC.

The CDR3 DNA reads TGCAGCGCTCCCGACAGGACCGTCTCGGAGACCCAGTACTTC. As protein: CSAPDRTVSETQYF. The genes are TRBV29-1 and TRBJ2-5; D is perhaps TRBD1 (6 bases). Germline V gene sequence: CDR1 SQVTM, CDR2 ANQGSEA. Trimming stripped 7 bases from V and 5 bases from J, with 20 bases between. The CDR3 length is 14 residues.

This chain joins TRBV4-2 and TRBJ2-3; 8 bases align to TRBD2. There are 16 residues in the CDR3. V was pared by 4 bases and J by 0 bases, with 6 bases of the junction left unmatched. Per germline, CDR1 LGHNA and CDR2 YNFKEQ. This CDR3 is CASSPQLAASTDTQYF. CDR3 nucleotide sequence: TGTGCCAGCAGCCCGCAACTAGCGGCTAGCACAGATACGCAGTATTTT.

The chain recombines TRBV5-1 with TRBJ2-7; 7 bases are shared with TRBD1. The CDR3 contains 14 residues. Trimming removed 7 bases from V and 2 bases from J; junction bases left unmatched: 9. The germline CDR1 and CDR2 sequences are SGHRS and YFSETQ. The CDR3 sequence: CASATGTAPYEQYF. The CDR3 DNA reads TGCGCCAGCGCCACCGGGACAGCTCCCTACGAGCAGTACTTC.